What follows are 10 T cell receptor beta chains derived from one specimen sequenced in a study of shared clonotypes between healthy human individuals. Clones were read by immunoSEQ multiplex PCR, and TCRdb kept only the in-frame ones, dropping some. This sample has about 1 million clones, with around 74% found just once. The sequencing input was memory CD4+ T cells sorted from blood. Subset meaning: CD45RA-negative fraction. Every receptor here comes from a man aged 18 to 35 in good health.

This chain connects TRBV9 to TRBJ2-5, with unresolved D. Germline V gene data show CDR1 as SGDLS and CDR2 as YYNGEE. The CDR3 runs 15 residues. Deletions cut 2 bases from V and 5 bases from J, with 16 bases between. This chain's CDR3 is CASSVRTGPAETQYF. DNA of the CDR3: TGTGCCAGCAGCGTCCGGACGGGTCCGGCCGAGACCCAGTACTTC.

This chain connects TRBV28 to TRBJ2-5, with 8 nucleotides matching TRBD1. The closer fit of TRBJ2-7 to the DNA end suggests the J call may be wrong. This CDR3 contains 15 residues. CDR1 MDHEN and CDR2 SYDVKM come from the germline V gene. The CDR3 DNA reads as TGTGCCAGCAGTTTAACCGGACAGGGTGTGGGCGAGCAGTACTTC. The encoded protein is CASSLTGQGVGEQYF.

The genes are TRBV2 and TRBJ1-4, with D unresolved. This CDR3 has 14 residues. From germline, CDR1 is SNHLY and CDR2 FYNNEI. The V gene lost 1 base and the J gene lost 8 bases, with 11 bases spanning the gap. In DNA, the CDR3 is TGTGCCAGCAGTGAAGGAAAGGGAGGAGAAAAACTGTTTTTT. Amino acid sequence: CASSEGKGGEKLFF.

This clone showed up just once. The chain employs TRBV19 and TRBJ1-2, with D tentatively TRBD1 (5 bases). Trimming left V 4 bases short and J 2 bases short, with 14 bases between. Germline CDR1 and CDR2: LNHDA and SQIVND (reference sequence). The CDR3 runs 15 residues. CDR3 sequence reads: CASSRETALNYGYTF. The CDR3 DNA is TGTGCCAGTAGTAGGGAGACAGCTCTGAACTATGGCTACACCTTC.

About this clone: The sample holds other DNA sequences that translate to the same CDR3. The chain combines TRBV29-1 with TRBJ1-1; the match to TRBD1 covers 9 bases. Looked up from germline, CDR1 is SQVTM and CDR2 is ANQGSEA. With 4 bases clipped from V and 4 bases from J, the junction kept 1 base outside the gene matches. The CDR3 spans 12 residues. The CDR3 sequence is CSVGQGGTEAFF. CDR3 sequence (DNA): TGCAGCGTTGGACAGGGGGGCACTGAAGCTTTCTTT.

Turning to this clone: The sample contains more than one DNA sequence encoding this CDR3. J is TRBJ2-7 and V is TRBV5-1; D possibly corresponds to TRBD2 (6 bases). The CDR3 totals 14 residues. Germline V lookup: CDR1 SGHRS, CDR2 YFSETQ. V lost 0 bases and J lost 1, with 8 bases in between. CDR3 in DNA: TGCGCCAGCAGCTTGGCCGGGGGATCCTACGAGCAGTACTTC. Translated: CASSLAGGSYEQYF.

This clone has only a few counts. This rearrangement joins TRBV7-9 to TRBJ2-7, with 7 bases matching TRBD1. The CDR3 is made up of 14 amino acids. CDR1 and CDR2 (germline): SEHNR, FQNEAQ (reference sequence). Trimming removed 1 base from V and 4 bases from J; junction bases left unmatched: 4. CDR3 region: CASSLGNRGYEQYF. In DNA, the CDR3 is TGTGCCAGCAGCTTAGGTAACAGGGGTTACGAGCAGTACTTC.

The CDR3 region has the DNA TGCGCCAGCAGCCCTGGAGCGACCCGTACCTACAATGAGCAGTTCTTC. Protein: CASSPGATRTYNEQFF. The V and J genes are TRBV4-3 and TRBJ2-1; D is uncertain. This CDR3 spans 16 amino acids. CDR1 is LGHNA, CDR2 YSLEER, per germline. V was clipped by 4 bases and J by 2 bases, with 15 bases between them.

V is TRBV7-6 and J is TRBJ1-5; no clear D gene. V shed 0 bases and J shed 8 bases, with 8 bases lying between them. Per germline, CDR1 SGHVS and CDR2 FNYEAQ. The CDR3 covers 13 residues. CDR3 nucleotide sequence: TGTGCCAGCAGCTTAGCGGCAGTAGAGCCCCAGCATTTT. Translating gives CASSLAAVEPQHF. Variable domain in full (rest from reference TRBV7-6 and TRBJ1-5): GAGVSQSPRYKVTKRGQDVALRCDPISGHVSLYWYRQALGQGPEFLTYFNYEAQQDKSGLPNDRFSAERPEGSISTLTIQRTEQRDSAMYRCASSLAAVEPQHFGDGTRLSIL.

This chain uses TRBV28 with TRBJ2-5, with TRBD2 identical over 10 bases. Germline CDR1 and CDR2: MDHEN and SYDVKM. CDR3 length equals 12 residues. The trim removed 6 bases at V and 14 bases at J, leaving 9 bases unmatched. CDR3 bases: TGTGCCAGCAGCCCCTTAGCGGGGGGTCCTTACTTC. It yields the protein CASSPLAGGPYF.